Below, 30 T cell receptor beta chains from the same sample are listed, as sequenced in a study of T-cell reconstitution after alpha-beta-depleted transplantation in children. Researchers prepared the TCRbeta library using unique molecular identifiers, the study reports. TCRdb recomputed calls from the PCR reads with MiXCR, one row per CDR3 protein. Seen here are about 160,000 distinct CDR3 sequences, around 10% observed once, and the top ten hold less than 15%. This material consisted of PBMCs, taken before TCRalphabeta/CD19-depleted stem cell transplant. These receptors were collected from a boy aged 2-9 years with acute myeloid leukemia, due to receive a stem cell transplant.

In the case of this clonotype: The junction departs from the called germline gene at one end, perhaps through a read error. The V and J genes are TRBV6-5 and TRBJ2-5, with 9 bases identical to TRBD2. Germline lookup yields CDR1 MNHEY and CDR2 SVGAGI. The CDR3 totals 15 residues. CDR3 coding DNA: TGTGCCAGCAGTTTTTGGCTAGCGGGGAAAGAGACCCCGTACTTC. The encoded protein is CASSFWLAGKETPYF.

The chain recombines TRBV11-2 with TRBJ2-7; D gene unclear. V was clipped by 5 bases and J by 0 bases, with 11 bases between them. The CDR3 is 14 amino acids. Germline V gene data show CDR1 as SGHAT and CDR2 as FQNNGV. The chain's CDR3 is CASSLGFSSYEQYF. The CDR3 region has the DNA TGTGCCAGCAGCCTCGGCTTCAGCTCCTACGAGCAGTACTTC.

This clonotype came up many times. This chain connects TRBV7-9 to TRBJ2-1; 10 nucleotides align to TRBD2. Per the germline V gene, CDR1 is SEHNR and CDR2 is FQNEAQ (reference sequence). The CDR3 runs to 15 residues. J gave up 8 bases and V 2 bases, and 6 bases lay outside the gene matches. CDR3 nucleotides: TGTGCCAGCAGCTTATCTCTAGCGGGAGTCGATGAGCAGTTCTTC. Its translation is CASSLSLAGVDEQFF.

This clonotype was seen many times. CDR3 DNA sequence: TGTGCCAGCAGCTTAGGACTAGCGGGGGTGGTCGAGCAGTACGTC. It yields the protein CASSLGLAGVVEQYV. The chain is built from TRBV7-9 and TRBJ2-7, with 12 bases matching TRBD2. The CDR3 spans 15 residues. J lost 6 bases, V lost 1 base, and 4 bases had no gene match. The V gene's germline CDR1 is SEHNR and CDR2 FQNEAQ (reference sequence).

This clonotype has a count of ten or more. This chain links TRBV30 with TRBJ2-3; TRBD2 matches at 8 bases. Losses at the gene ends were 3 bases for V and 4 bases for J; bases not matched to a gene: 6. Germline loops: CDR1 GTSNPN, CDR2 SVGIG (reference sequence). This CDR3 comprises 14 residues. The CDR3 here is CAWRGVAGPDTQYF. The CDR3 coding sequence is TGTGCCTGGAGGGGGGTAGCGGGGCCAGATACGCAGTATTTT.

The sample holds many counts of this clonotype. The V and J genes are TRBV20-1 and TRBJ1-2; D remains ambiguous. Germline lookup yields CDR1 DFQATT and CDR2 SNEGSKA (reference sequence). Trimming left V 0 bases short and J 6 bases short, with 11 bases between. This CDR3 region has 13 residues. Here the CDR3 DNA reads TGCAGTGCTAGAGATCAGGCAGAGAATGGCTACACCTTC. It yields the protein CSARDQAENGYTF.

Of note for this clonotype: Possible read error: a much larger clone is one base away. V is TRBV28 and J is TRBJ2-7; D is unresolved. Looked up from germline, CDR1 is MDHEN and CDR2 is SYDVKM. The CDR3 is 13 residues long. CDR3 coding DNA: TGTGCCGGCAGTAATCCCGCTTCTTACGAGCAGTACTTC. The encoded protein is CAGSNPASYEQYF. The complete variable domain, with remaining parts taken from reference TRBV28 and TRBJ2-7, reads DVKVTQSSRYLVKRTGEKVFLECVQDMDHENMFWYRQDPGLGLRLIYFSYDVKMKEKGDIPEGYSVSREKKERFSLILESASTNQTSMYLCAGSNPASYEQYFGPGTRLTVT.

In this sample, this clonotype turned up many times. This sequence joins TRBV7-9 and TRBJ2-7, with a possible D match to TRBD1 (5 bases). CDR3 length: 13 amino acids. V was trimmed by 5 bases and J by 9 bases, leaving 17 bases between them. From germline, CDR1 is SEHNR and CDR2 FQNEAQ (reference sequence). The chain's CDR3 is CASSPEPTAAQYF. The CDR3 bases are TGTGCCAGCAGCCCCGAACCGACAGCAGCGCAGTACTTC.

The sample holds many counts of this clonotype. V gene TRBV20-1 combines with J gene TRBJ1-2; 8 bases are a match to TRBD1. Germline CDR1 and CDR2: DFQATT and SNEGSKA (reference sequence). This CDR3 has 13 amino acids. V lost 6 bases and J lost 3; bases outside the gene matches: 6. The CDR3 coding sequence is TGCAGTGCATCACAGGGGGGACACTATGGCTACACCTTC. Its protein product is CSASQGGHYGYTF.

There are many counts of this clonotype. Germline and junction disagree at one end, which may indicate a read error. The genes are TRBV20-1 and TRBJ1-3, with D possibly being TRBD1 (6 bases). This CDR3 is 11 amino acids long. Germline CDR1 DFQATT, CDR2 SNEGSKA (reference sequence). The CDR3 nucleotides read TGCAGTGCTGCGGGGGGCGGCGGCGTTGGTTTT. It codes for CSAAGGGGVGF.

The chain employs TRBV6-5 and TRBJ2-3; maybe TRBD2 (6 bases). V lost 0 bases to trimming and J lost 4 bases, with 8 bases between them. CDR3 length equals 14 residues. Germline V gives CDR1 MNHEY, CDR2 SVGAGI. The CDR3 sequence is CASSYSERADTQYF. The CDR3 DNA reads as TGTGCCAGCAGTTACTCCGAGCGGGCAGATACGCAGTATTTT.

This sequence joins TRBV7-2 and TRBJ1-1; TRBD1 agrees at 9 bases. The V segment lost 5 bases and the J segment 2 bases; nucleotides outside the gene matches: 3. CDR1 is SGHTA, CDR2 FQGNSA, per germline. CDR3 length equals 14 residues. CDR3 DNA sequence: TGTGCCAGCAGCAACACAGGGGGCAACACTGAAGCTTTCTTT. This encodes CASSNTGGNTEAFF.

The J gene is TRBJ2-1, the V gene TRBV5-1; no reliable D call. In germline, CDR1 is SGHRS, CDR2 YFSETQ. The CDR3 consists of 16 residues. Trimming removed 2 bases from V and 9 bases from J, with 21 bases in between. The CDR3 nucleotides read TGCGCCAGCAGCTTATTTGTCGGTACCCTCGTCGGTGAGCAGTTCTTC. It is translated as CASSLFVGTLVGEQFF.

Ten or more counts support this clonotype. The genes are TRBV5-1 and TRBJ1-2, with TRBD1 as a possible D gene (5 bases). The germline CDR1 and CDR2 sequences are SGHRS and YFSETQ. This CDR3 has 13 amino acids. V lost 4 bases, J lost 4 bases, and 11 bases lay in between. The CDR3 region is CASSVLGGYGYTF. CDR3 nucleotide sequence: TGCGCCAGCAGCGTCCTTGGGGGCTATGGCTACACCTTC.

This clonotype was recorded many times. This chain uses TRBV12-3 or TRBV12-4 with TRBJ1-1, with D uncertain. V lost 5 bases and J 3 bases, leaving 13 bases between the germline ends. This CDR3 contains 14 residues. The CDR3 reads CASSPPNADTEAFF. CDR3 bases: TGTGCCAGCAGTCCCCCGAACGCGGACACTGAAGCTTTCTTT.

As regards this clonotype: A much larger clone differs from this one at a single base, so this may be a read error. The V call is TRBV29-1, the J call TRBJ2-3; tentative D call: TRBD2 (6 bases). The CDR3 is made up of 14 amino acids. V was trimmed by 3 bases and J by 2 bases, leaving 12 bases between them. Germline lookup yields CDR1 SQVTM and CDR2 ANQGSEA. The CDR3 region is CSVDTGVATDTQYF. The CDR3 DNA follows: TGCAGCGTTGATACGGGAGTGGCCACAGATACGCAGTATTTT.

This clonotype was counted at least ten times. The CDR3 coding sequence is TGTGCCAGCAGCAACGGGGGACAGGGGTGCGCCGTC. This translates into CASSNGGQGCAV. The chain recombines TRBV21-1 with TRBJ2-7; no DNA check was done on the table's D call, TRBD1. TRBV21-1 is assigned pseudogene status. The CDR3 runs 12 residues.

In the case of this clonotype: A much bigger clone sits one base away, suggesting this may be a read error. The V call is TRBV3-1, the J call TRBJ2-6, with D perhaps TRBD1 (5 bases). Germline assignment: CDR1 LGHDT and CDR2 YNNKEL (reference sequence). This CDR3 has 15 residues. The CDR3 DNA follows: TGTGCCACCAGCCCCTCACCGGACAGGGCCAACGTCCTGACTTTC. It specifies CATSPSPDRANVLTF.

This clonotype was observed many times. The V gene is TRBV10-1, the J gene TRBJ2-1, with D unclear. The V gene lost 7 bases and the J gene lost 12 bases, with 7 bases spanning the gap. The germline gives CDR1 WNHNN, CDR2 SYGVQD (reference sequence). The CDR3 spans 9 residues. In DNA form, the CDR3 reads TGCGCCAGCAATCCGTCGCAGTTCTTC. Translating gives CASNPSQFF.

Notes on this clonotype: A much larger clone differs by one base, so this may be a read error. The rearrangement joins TRBV6-5 to TRBJ2-3; D not certain. This CDR3 spans 12 amino acids. Germline V gene lookup returns CDR1 MNHEY and CDR2 SVGAGI. CDR3 DNA sequence: TGTGCCAGCAGCCGAGACACAGATACGCCGTATTTT. Encoded protein: CASSRDTDTPYF.

This clonotype was counted many times. The DNA of the CDR3 is TGTGCCAGCACTTTTTTCCCACCATTTGAGAATGAGCAGTTCTTC. It encodes CASTFFPPFENEQFF. J is TRBJ2-1 and V is TRBV27, with no clear D. Germline V CDR1 and CDR2: MNHEY, SMNVEV (reference sequence). V was clipped by 7 bases and J by 7 bases, with 20 bases between them. This CDR3 spans 15 amino acids.

This clonotype was seen at least ten times. The CDR3 reads CASSSAAGAYNEQFF. In nucleotides, the CDR3 is TGTGCCAGCAGTTCCGCGGCGGGGGCCTACAATGAGCAGTTCTTC. This chain connects TRBV6-7 to TRBJ2-1, with 7 bases aligning to TRBD2. TRBV6-7 is reported as an ORF; its role is uncertain. The CDR3 has 15 residues. Trimming cost V 4 bases and J 2 bases; bases outside gene matches: 5.

This rearrangement joins TRBV2 to TRBJ2-2; TRBD1 agrees at 7 bases. V shed 6 bases and J 5 bases; nucleotides not matched to a gene: 6. The CDR3 runs 14 residues. In germline, CDR1 is SNHLY, CDR2 FYNNEI. The CDR3 spells CASRAQGSTGELFF. In DNA, the CDR3 is TGTGCCAGCAGGGCACAGGGGAGTACCGGGGAGCTGTTTTTT. Full variable domain (outside the CDR3, taken from reference TRBV2 and TRBJ2-2): EPEVTQTPSHQVTQMGQEVILRCVPISNHLYFYWYRQILGQKVEFLVSFYNNEISEKSEIFDDQFSVERPDGSNFTLKIRSTKLEDSAMYFCASRAQGSTGELFFGEGSRLTVL.

The chain carries TRBV3-1 and TRBJ1-4; TRBD1 aligns across 10 bases. From germline, CDR1 is LGHDT and CDR2 YNNKEL (reference sequence). The V and J ends lost 5 bases and 11 bases, in that order; junction bases with no gene match: 8. The CDR3 contains 14 residues. CDR3 sequence reads: CASSKGGGQGKLFF. The DNA of the CDR3 is TGTGCCAGCAGCAAAGGAGGGGGACAGGGGAAACTGTTTTTT.

This clonotype appeared many times. The CDR3 sequence is CSADGTRRNEQFF. CDR3 nucleotides: TGCAGTGCTGATGGGACTAGACGCAATGAGCAGTTCTTC. The chain joins TRBV20-1 to TRBJ2-1; TRBD2 aligns across 8 bases. There are 13 residues in the CDR3. V lost 5 bases to trimming and J lost 6 bases; unmatched junction nucleotides: 6. CDR1 DFQATT and CDR2 SNEGSKA come from the germline V gene (reference sequence).

This clonotype showed up many times. J is TRBJ1-5 and V is TRBV6-5; possible D gene TRBD1, 5 bases. This CDR3 contains 17 residues. Germline lookup yields CDR1 MNHEY and CDR2 SVGAGI. V was cut by 0 bases and J by 0 bases, with 12 bases left in between. CDR3 sequence (DNA): TGTGCCAGCAGTTACTCTTTGGGAGGGGATAGCAATCAGCCCCAGCATTTT. Translating gives CASSYSLGGDSNQPQHF.

This clonotype was counted ten times or more. V gene TRBV7-8 combines with J gene TRBJ2-5; a weak D match, TRBD1 (6 bases). This CDR3 is 15 amino acids long. Germline V gene sequence: CDR1 SGHVS, CDR2 FQNEAQ. Trimming left V 5 bases short and J 6 bases short, with 19 bases between. The CDR3 loop is CASSLERTARKTQYF. CDR3 DNA: TGTGCCAGCAGCCTGGAGAGGACAGCGAGGAAGACCCAGTACTTC.

This clonotype appeared many times. The rearrangement links TRBV20-1 to TRBJ2-7; 7 bases fit TRBD1. The CDR3 has 14 residues. Germline lookup yields CDR1 DFQATT and CDR2 SNEGSKA (reference sequence). J lost 6 bases, V lost 1 base, and 9 bases had no gene match. CDR3 sequence: CSARGGGRGSEQYF. The CDR3 nucleotides are TGCAGTGCTAGAGGCGGCGGCAGGGGGAGCGAGCAGTACTTC.

In this sample, this clonotype turned up many times. J is TRBJ1-6 and V is TRBV20-1; 10 bases align to TRBD1. This CDR3 has 18 residues. The junction had 12 bases not matched to a gene; V was cut back by 6 bases and J by 1 base. Germline V gives CDR1 DFQATT, CDR2 SNEGSKA (reference sequence). This CDR3 reads CSAPLDRGQSSYNSPLHF. The CDR3 DNA sequence: TGCAGTGCCCCTCTCGACAGGGGGCAAAGTTCCTATAATTCACCCCTCCACTTT.

This clonotype qualifies as medium-sized (0.01 to 0.1%). This chain uses TRBV6-6 with TRBJ2-1; the D is unclear. The CDR3 spans 17 residues. The V end lost 3 bases, the J end lost 0 bases, and 15 bases lay between the germline ends. CDR1 and CDR2 (germline): MNHNY, SVGAGI (reference sequence). The chain's CDR3 is CASSYGSDVSSYNEQFF. The CDR3 DNA reads TGTGCCAGCAGTTATGGGTCTGACGTGAGCTCCTACAATGAGCAGTTCTTC.